These 18 T cell receptor beta chains came from one sample sequenced in a study of blood T cell repertoires in COVID-19 (TCRdb year 2020). Libraries came from the immunoSEQ multiplex PCR assay. TCRdb retrieved this table from immuneACCESS and kept in-frame rearrangements only. Not all clones are present; in checked studies, unresolved V genes account for under half, and no reason is known for the remainder. The table for this sample lists a few hundred thousand clones; about 90% of them were counted only once. 1% of the sample rests with the top ten. Source material: PBMCs or T cells enriched from blood (not recorded which). These receptors all stem from a woman in her 30s who had recovered from COVID-19.

The CDR3 DNA follows: TGTGCCAGTAGTATCGTTGAGTCTGCAACTAATGAAAAACTGTTTTTT. Its protein is CASSIVESATNEKLFF. The chain combines TRBV19 with TRBJ1-4; D is undetermined. Trimming shortened V by 3 bases and J by 0 bases, and 11 bases separated the two germline ends. The CDR3 sequence is 16 residues long. In germline, CDR1 is LNHDA, CDR2 SQIVND (reference sequence).

The chain combines TRBV3-1 (or the pseudogene TRBV3-2) with TRBJ1-2, with D unresolved. Germline CDR1 and CDR2: LGHDT and YNNKEL (reference sequence). The CDR3 runs 12 residues. Trimming took 4 bases from V and 10 from J, leaving 13 bases between them. The CDR3 DNA is TGTGCCAGCAGCCTCTACCGTCGAACCTACACCTTC. This translates into CASSLYRRTYTF.

This chain links TRBV6-1 with TRBJ1-2, with D possibly matching TRBD1 (6 bases). This CDR3 is 14 amino acids long. Germline CDR1 reads MNHNS; CDR2 reads SASEGT. V dropped 1 base and J dropped 8 bases, with 14 bases sitting between them. The CDR3 bases are TGTGCCAGCAGTGAAGGGCAGGGGCTAGGAGGCTACACCTTC. Amino acid sequence: CASSEGQGLGGYTF.

The chain recombines TRBV6-4 with TRBJ2-3; TRBD1 is a possible D gene (5 bases). From germline, CDR1 is MRHNA and CDR2 SNTAGT. The CDR3 has 16 residues. Trimming removed 0 bases at V and 0 bases at J, with 10 bases between. The CDR3 coding sequence is TGTGCCAGCAGTGACTCGAGTGGGGCTAGCACAGATACGCAGTATTTT. It codes for CASSDSSGASTDTQYF.

This chain joins TRBV4-1 and TRBJ1-4; 7 nucleotides align to TRBD1. This CDR3 has 15 residues. Germline V gene lookup returns CDR1 MGHRA and CDR2 YSYEKL. Unmatched junction bases numbered 6, after V lost 4 bases and J lost 4 bases. CDR3 sequence reads: CASSLTGVFNEKLFF. CDR3 DNA: TGCGCCAGCAGCCTCACAGGGGTCTTTAATGAAAAACTGTTTTTT.

This sequence joins TRBV19 and TRBJ2-1; 11 positions match TRBD2. The CDR3 contains 15 residues. The J segment lost 6 bases and the V segment lost 5 bases, leaving 6 bases of the junction unmatched. The germline gives CDR1 LNHDA, CDR2 SQIVND (reference sequence). The CDR3 DNA is TGTGCCAGTAGTCTCACGACTAGCGGGGTCAATGAGCAGTTCTTC. Translation gives CASSLTTSGVNEQFF.

This rearrangement joins TRBV10-2 to TRBJ2-3; 9 positions match TRBD1. V dropped 6 bases and J dropped 1; count of bases not matched to a gene: 8. The germline V gene encodes CDR1 WSHSY and CDR2 SAAADI. This CDR3 has 16 residues. The CDR3 protein is CASSLSGDRGTDTQYF. The CDR3 DNA reads as TGCGCCAGCAGCCTATCGGGGGACAGGGGCACAGATACGCAGTATTTT.

Only a few counts were recorded for this clone. The rearrangement joins TRBV7-6 to TRBJ2-7, with D tentatively TRBD1 (6 bases). The CDR3 runs to 14 residues. Germline CDR1 and CDR2: SGHVS and FNYEAQ. V was pared by 5 bases and J by 4 bases, with 15 bases between. The CDR3 DNA follows: TGTGCCAGCAGCCAAGGGGCAGGGGCTTACGAGCAGTACTTC. Translating gives CASSQGAGAYEQYF.

This clone was observed a few times. This chain uses TRBV6-1 with TRBJ1-5; TRBD1 is a possible D gene (6 bases). The germline CDR1 and CDR2 sequences are MNHNS and SASEGT. Trimming pared 2 bases from V and 15 bases from J, leaving 17 bases between. The CDR3 is made up of 13 amino acids. CDR3: CASSENRAQGWHF. The CDR3 DNA is TGTGCCAGCAGTGAAAACCGGGCACAGGGATGGCATTTT.

The V gene is TRBV6-1, the J gene TRBJ1-6; tentatively, D is TRBD1 (5 bases). The CDR3 length is 16 residues. V was cut by 0 bases and J by 7 bases, with 13 bases left in between. Germline CDR1 reads MNHNS; CDR2 reads SASEGT. This CDR3 reads CASSEAGGIGNSPLHF. In DNA, the CDR3 is TGTGCCAGCAGTGAAGCGGGGGGGATCGGCAATTCACCCCTCCACTTT.

This clone was found once. The chain has TRBV25-1 and TRBJ2-5, with 14 positions matching TRBD2. Germline CDR1 MGHDK, CDR2 SYGVNS. The CDR3 has 15 residues. V dropped 8 bases and J dropped 5; count of bases not matched to a gene: 7. The CDR3 sequence: CASGRLAGGWETQYF. CDR3 in DNA: TGTGCCAGCGGCAGACTAGCGGGGGGGTGGGAGACCCAGTACTTC.

The V gene is TRBV3-1 (or the pseudogene TRBV3-2), the J gene TRBJ1-2, with 7 bases identical to TRBD1. This CDR3 has 15 residues. The germline CDR1 and CDR2 sequences are LGHDT and YNNKEL (reference sequence). V was clipped by 9 bases and J by 4 bases; unmatched bases: 14. CDR3 in amino acids: CARTPRGQLGYGYTF. The CDR3 coding sequence is TGTGCCAGGACGCCAAGGGGGCAATTAGGCTATGGCTACACCTTC.

The CDR3 DNA is TGTGCCTGGCGTCACAGCTCCTATAATTCACCCCTCCACTTT. It encodes CAWRHSSYNSPLHF. The rearrangement uses TRBV30 and TRBJ1-6; no clear D gene. The CDR3 totals 14 residues. In germline, CDR1 is GTSNPN, CDR2 SVGIG (reference sequence). V lost 5 bases, J lost 0 bases, and 8 bases lay in between.

The chain recombines TRBV5-1 with TRBJ2-3; D is possibly TRBD2 (5 bases). The CDR3 runs to 16 residues. Germline CDR1 is SGHRS and CDR2 is YFSETQ. V lost 0 bases and J lost 3, with 14 bases in between. CDR3 loop: CASSLVTDFRTDTQYF. DNA for the CDR3: TGCGCCAGCAGCTTGGTAACGGACTTCAGAACAGATACGCAGTATTTT.

This sequence joins TRBV14 and TRBJ2-7; 10 nucleotides match TRBD1. V shed 5 bases, J shed 7 bases, and the junction held 8 bases outside the gene matches. CDR3 length: 14 amino acids. CDR1 and CDR2 from the germline V gene are SGHDN and FVKESK. The CDR3 DNA reads as TGTGCCAGCAGCTCGCCGGGACAGGGGATTGAGCAGTACTTC. Amino acids: CASSSPGQGIEQYF.

The CDR3: CASSSRSGRVYDTEAFF. The CDR3 nucleotides read TGTGCCAGCAGCTCGAGGTCAGGGAGGGTTTATGACACTGAAGCTTTCTTT. The chain links TRBV7-2 to TRBJ1-1; a possible D gene is TRBD1 (5 bases). The CDR3 totals 17 residues. Per the germline V gene, CDR1 is SGHTA and CDR2 is FQGNSA. V lost 4 bases and J lost 3, with 21 bases in between.

The gene calls are TRBV2 and TRBJ1-5, with TRBD1 matching over 7 bases. Unmatched junction bases numbered 7, after V lost 6 bases and J lost 2 bases. CDR1 SNHLY and CDR2 FYNNEI come from the germline V gene. The CDR3 is 15 amino acids. CDR3 nucleotide sequence: TGTGCCAGCAGCAGGGGGAGGAGCGGCAATCAGCCCCAGCATTTT. It yields the protein CASSRGRSGNQPQHF.

As concerns this clone: Its ends do not fully match the called genes, so a read error is possible. V usage is TRBV5-5 and J usage is TRBJ1-4; the D gene is possibly TRBD1 (5 bases). Germline-derived CDR1 and CDR2 are SGHKS and YYEKEE (reference sequence). The CDR3 totals 14 residues. Written as DNA, the CDR3 is TGTGCCAACAGCTTGTCGGGTAGGGGTGAAAAACTGTTTTTT. Protein product: CANSLSGRGEKLFF.